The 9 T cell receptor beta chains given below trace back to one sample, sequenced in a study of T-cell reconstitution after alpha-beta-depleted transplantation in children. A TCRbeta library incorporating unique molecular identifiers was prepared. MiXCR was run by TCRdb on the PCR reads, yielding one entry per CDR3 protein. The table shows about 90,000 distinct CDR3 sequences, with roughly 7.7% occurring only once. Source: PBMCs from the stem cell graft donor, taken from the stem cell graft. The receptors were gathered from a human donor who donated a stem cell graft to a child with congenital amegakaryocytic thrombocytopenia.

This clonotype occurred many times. The CDR3 region is CASSFKRDYEQYF. CDR3 sequence (DNA): TGTGCCAGCAGTTTTAAGAGAGACTACGAGCAGTACTTC. This chain links TRBV28 with TRBJ2-7; D not resolved. The CDR3 consists of 13 residues. In germline, CDR1 is MDHEN, CDR2 SYDVKM. Trimming left V 3 bases short and J 3 bases short, with 9 bases between.

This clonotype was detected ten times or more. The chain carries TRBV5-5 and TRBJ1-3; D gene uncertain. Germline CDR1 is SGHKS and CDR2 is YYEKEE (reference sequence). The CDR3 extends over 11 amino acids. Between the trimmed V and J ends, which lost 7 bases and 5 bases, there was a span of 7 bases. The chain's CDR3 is CASGGRNTIYF. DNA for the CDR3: TGTGCCAGCGGAGGAAGAAACACCATATATTTT.

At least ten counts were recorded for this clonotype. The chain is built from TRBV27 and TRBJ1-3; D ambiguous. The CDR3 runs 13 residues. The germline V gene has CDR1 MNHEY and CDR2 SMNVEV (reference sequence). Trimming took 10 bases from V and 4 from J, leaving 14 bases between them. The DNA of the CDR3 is TGTGCCACCTCGAGGACGGCAGGAAACACCATATATTTT. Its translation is CATSRTAGNTIYF.

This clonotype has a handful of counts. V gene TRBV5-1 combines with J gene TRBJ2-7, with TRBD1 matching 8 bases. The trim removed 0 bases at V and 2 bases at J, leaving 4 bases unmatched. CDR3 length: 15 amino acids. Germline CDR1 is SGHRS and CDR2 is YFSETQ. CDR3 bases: TGCGCCAGCAGCTTGGCCGGGACAGGAACCTACGAGCAGTACTTC. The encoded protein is CASSLAGTGTYEQYF.

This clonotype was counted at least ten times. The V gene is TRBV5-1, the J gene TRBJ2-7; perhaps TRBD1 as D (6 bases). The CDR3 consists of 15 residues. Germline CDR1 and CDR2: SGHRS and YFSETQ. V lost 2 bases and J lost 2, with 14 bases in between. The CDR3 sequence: CASSFDSGDPYEQYF. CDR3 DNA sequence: TGCGCCAGCAGCTTCGACTCAGGGGACCCCTACGAGCAGTACTTC.

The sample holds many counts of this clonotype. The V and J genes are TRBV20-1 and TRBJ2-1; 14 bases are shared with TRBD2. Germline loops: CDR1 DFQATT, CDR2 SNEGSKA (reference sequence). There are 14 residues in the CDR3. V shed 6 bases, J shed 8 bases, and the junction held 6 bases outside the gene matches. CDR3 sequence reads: CSAGTSGSSYEQFF. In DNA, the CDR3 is TGCAGTGCCGGGACTAGCGGGAGTAGTTATGAGCAGTTCTTC.

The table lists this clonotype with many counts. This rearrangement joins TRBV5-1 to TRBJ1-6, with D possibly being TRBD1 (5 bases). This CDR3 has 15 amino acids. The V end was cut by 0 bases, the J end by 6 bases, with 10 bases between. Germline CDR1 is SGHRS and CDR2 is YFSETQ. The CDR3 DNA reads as TGCGCCAGCAGCTTGGCCGGGGGATTTAATTCACCCCTCCACTTT. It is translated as CASSLAGGFNSPLHF.

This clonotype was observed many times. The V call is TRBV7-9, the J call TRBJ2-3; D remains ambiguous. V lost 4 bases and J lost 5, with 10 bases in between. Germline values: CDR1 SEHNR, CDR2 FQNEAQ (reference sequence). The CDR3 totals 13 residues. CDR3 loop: CASSSPLGDTQYF. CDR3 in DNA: TGTGCCAGCAGCTCGCCGCTGGGAGATACGCAGTATTTT.

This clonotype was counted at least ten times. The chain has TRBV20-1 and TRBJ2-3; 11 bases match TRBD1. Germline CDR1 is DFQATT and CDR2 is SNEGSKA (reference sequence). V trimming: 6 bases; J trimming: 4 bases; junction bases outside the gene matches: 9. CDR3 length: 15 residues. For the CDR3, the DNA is TGCAGTGCCAACAAGAGGACAGGGGGCGCAGATACGCAGTATTTT. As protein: CSANKRTGGADTQYF.